Below are 9 T cell receptor beta chains sequenced from a single sample in a study of regulatory T cells in long-lasting Graves disease. Both iRepertoire HTBI primers and Arm-PCR of CDR3 regions were used to build the TCR beta libraries. In TCRdb, the multiplex PCR reads were re-called with MiXCR into one record per CDR3 protein. The profile shows 350,000 to 450,000 distinct CDR3 sequences, approximately 10% of them singletons. Time point given: newly diagnosed GD, antithyroid drugs for less than 3 months. PBMCs were the source of the RNA used for TCR sequencing. These data were also filed under a second study, of T cells in Graves' hyperthyroidism and ophthalmopathy.

This specimen consisted of peripheral blood mononuclear cells (PBMCs), obtained at new diagnosis, from a patient treated with antithyroid drugs. These receptors were obtained from a woman aged 18 to 35 with Graves disease.

There are many counts of this clonotype. The chain combines TRBV2 with TRBJ1-1; D is undetermined. Between the trimmed V and J ends, which lost 6 bases and 1 base, there was a span of 12 bases. There are 14 residues in the CDR3. Germline CDR1 is SNHLY and CDR2 is FYNNEI. The CDR3 DNA is TGTGCCAGCAGCAGGTCCGTCGGGAACACTGAAGCTTTCTTT. It yields the protein CASSRSVGNTEAFF.

This clonotype has a count of ten or more. The CDR3 bases are TGTGCCAGCAGTTGGGACTTCGGTAGGGAGCAGTTCTTC. It yields the protein CASSWDFGREQFF. The chain couples TRBV6-2 or TRBV6-3 to TRBJ2-1; maybe TRBD2 (6 bases). Germline CDR1 and CDR2: MNHEY and SVGEGT. V was shortened by 4 bases and J by 10 bases, with 14 bases between the two germline ends. The CDR3 contains 13 residues.

This clonotype was observed a few times. The chain has TRBV12-3 or TRBV12-4 and TRBJ2-5; tentatively, D is TRBD1 or TRBD2 (6 bases each). This CDR3 is built from 14 residues. The V and J ends lost 8 bases and 1 base respectively, with 14 bases between them. Here the CDR3 DNA reads TGTGCCAGCGGTTCCAAGGGGGGCCAAGAGACCCAGTACTTC. Translated: CASGSKGGQETQYF.

This clonotype was counted many times. The CDR3: CSARANRGLARFGEQFF. The CDR3 DNA is TGCAGTGCTAGGGCAAACAGGGGGCTAGCACGTTTCGGTGAGCAGTTCTTC. This chain links TRBV20-1 with TRBJ2-1; TRBD1 matches 9 bases. V shed 3 bases and J 9 bases; nucleotides not matched to a gene: 18. The germline V gene encodes CDR1 DFQATT and CDR2 SNEGSKA (reference sequence). This CDR3 region has 17 residues.

Worth noting for this clonotype: This may stem from a read error, because a much larger clone lies one nucleotide away. This rearrangement joins TRBV27 to TRBJ1-5, with D unresolved. The CDR3 is 13 amino acids. V lost 1 base, J lost 3 bases, and 4 bases lay in between. Germline V CDR1 and CDR2: MNHEY, SMNVEV (reference sequence). This CDR3 reads CASSLWVNQPQHF. The CDR3 nucleotides read TGTGCCAGCAGTTTATGGGTCAATCAGCCCCAGCATTTT.

This clonotype was recorded many times. At one end the junction does not follow the germline gene, possibly because of a read error. The V call is TRBV5-1, the J call TRBJ2-3, with 10 bases lining up with TRBD2. Germline V gene lookup returns CDR1 SGHRS and CDR2 YFSETQ. CDR3 length: 17 amino acids. CDR3: CASSLGPTSGTADTQYF. CDR3 nucleotides: TGTGCCAGCAGCTTGGGTCCCACTAGCGGGACGGCTGATACGCAGTATTTT.

This clonotype has at least ten counts. The chain combines TRBV20-1 with TRBJ2-1; 7 bases line up with TRBD1. Germline V CDR1 and CDR2: DFQATT, SNEGSKA (reference sequence). This CDR3 is 16 amino acids long. Trimming cost V 2 bases and J 2 bases; bases outside gene matches: 9. For the CDR3, the DNA is TGCAGTGCTAGATCTAACCGGGACAGAACCTACAATGAGCAGTTCTTC. This translates into CSARSNRDRTYNEQFF.

In this sample, this clonotype turned up many times. V and J are TRBV6-5 and TRBJ2-7; 7 bases line up with TRBD1. V trimming: 4 bases; J trimming: 2 bases; junction bases outside the gene matches: 5. The CDR3 totals 14 residues. The V gene's germline CDR1 is MNHEY and CDR2 SVGAGI. This CDR3 is CASSSGQDTYEQYF. The DNA for the CDR3 is TGTGCCAGCAGTTCCGGACAGGACACCTACGAGCAGTACTTC.

V is TRBV13 and J is TRBJ2-6, with D perhaps TRBD1 (5 bases). The CDR3 contains 18 residues. V was trimmed by 5 bases and J by 4 bases, leaving 21 bases between them. In germline, CDR1 is PRHDT, CDR2 FYEKMQ (reference sequence). The DNA for the CDR3 is TGTGCCAGCAGCCCCGACCTGGGGCTGGCCCCAGGGGCCAACGTCCTGACTTTC. Residues: CASSPDLGLAPGANVLTF.